Here is one T cell receptor (beta chain) with its context. Its cognate antigen is unknown. The source of the sample is a study of neurological immune-mediated disorders. Study outcomes and limitations: Across subjects, no CDR3 amino acid sequence appeared in expanded clones of more than one subject, a finding that suggested private repertoires in all groups.

TCRdb redid the calling of the 5' RACE reads with MiXCR, one entry per CDR3 protein. The sample includes 60,000 or so distinct CDR3 sequences, roughly 11% of them seen just once. The study used blood bank volunteers in Maryland, USA, as healthy controls. It was from 2 million PBMCs stored at -80 C that the unsorted libraries were obtained. Germline CDR1 MGHDK, CDR2 SYGVNS. Trimming took 1 base from V and 11 from J, leaving 18 bases between them. This CDR3 has 15 residues. The clonotype comes from a man between 60 and 70 years old in good health. The sequenced sample consisted of PBMCs. J is TRBJ1-5 and V is TRBV25-1; unclear D gene. CDR3 DNA: TGTGCCAGCAGTGAATCGAGGGCGACCGGGGAGACCCAGCATTTT. This translates into CASSESRATGETQHF.